This T cell receptor (beta chain) comes out of a study of blood T cell repertoires in COVID-19. At the level of the study: From the United States, Italy and Spain came samples of acute and convalescent COVID-19. PBMCs, B-cell-depleted T cells, or T cells provided the cDNA or gDNA that made up the material.

Germline V CDR1 and CDR2: SGHTA, FQGTGA. Trimming cost V 5 bases and J 6 bases; bases outside gene matches: 7. This CDR3 has 16 residues. Profiled with immunoSEQ multiplex PCR; TCRdb holds only in-frame clones, not every one. The sample has 85,000 to 90,000 clones; less than 95% are singletons. This TCR was sampled from a human donor with active COVID-19. The donor label of this sample is uncertain. Sequencing was carried out using peripheral blood. This chain links TRBV7-3 with TRBJ2-1, with 13 bases lining up with TRBD2. For the CDR3, the DNA is TGTGCCAGCAGCCCCAGGACTAGCGGGGGCTCCAATGAGCAGTTCTTC. Its protein is CASSPRTSGGSNEQFF.